The rows below give T cell receptor beta chains drawn from one sample of a study of blood T cell repertoires in COVID-19. Repertoires were generated with immunoSEQ multiplex PCR, while TCRdb's copy carries only in-frame clones and drops some. Of about 140,000 clones in the sample, 65% to 85% were seen once. Sequencing was performed on PBMCs or T cells enriched from blood (not recorded which). The origin of the receptors is a man between 65 and 79 years old who had been exposed to COVID-19. Both conserved end residues are part of each CDR3. The D gene is left open where the match is weak. For some rows the clone size is stated as once, few or many, or as a class when expanded; others skip it.

V gene: TRBV2
D gene: .
clone size: .
J gene: TRBJ1-5
CDR3 DNA: TGTGCCAGCACCTTAAGTCGGGGTCCTCAGCCCCAGCATTTT
CDR3 protein: CASTLSRGPQPQHF

V gene: TRBV5-6
D gene: .
clone size: .
J gene: TRBJ1-4
CDR3 DNA: TGTGCCAGCAGCTTAGGGAGGGATTACACTAATGAAAAACTGTTTTTT
CDR3 protein: CASSLGRDYTNEKLFF

V gene: TRBV30
D gene: TRBD1
clone size: .
J gene: TRBJ1-3
CDR3 DNA: TGTGCCTGGAGTGCGACAGGGGGAACTGGAAACACCATATATTTT
CDR3 protein: CAWSATGGTGNTIYF

V gene: TRBV24-1
D gene: .
clone size: many
J gene: TRBJ1-5
CDR3 DNA: TGTGCCACCAGTGATGTACGGGAGAGCAATCAGCCCCAGCATTTT
CDR3 protein: CATSDVRESNQPQHF

V gene: TRBV11-2
D gene: TRBD1
clone size: .
J gene: TRBJ2-5
CDR3 DNA: TGTGCCAGCAGCAGGAGGACAGGACAAGAGACCCAGTACTTC
CDR3 protein: CASSRRTGQETQYF

V gene: TRBV20-1
D gene: .
clone size: .
J gene: TRBJ1-6
CDR3 DNA: TGCAGTGCTCGGGGGAAAGGGACTAGCGTCTTT
CDR3 protein: CSARGKGTSVF

V gene: TRBV7-3
D gene: TRBD2
clone size: few
J gene: TRBJ2-2
CDR3 DNA: TGTGCCAGCAGCCCAAGACTAGCGGGGGCGAACACCGGGGAGCTGTTTTTT
CDR3 protein: CASSPRLAGANTGELFF

V gene: TRBV27
D gene: .
clone size: .
J gene: TRBJ2-7
CDR3 DNA: TGTGCCAGCAGTTTGGGCCGGTACTACGAGCAGTACTTC
CDR3 protein: CASSLGRYYEQYF

V gene: TRBV2
D gene: .
clone size: .
J gene: TRBJ2-5
CDR3 DNA: TGTGCCAGCAGTGAAAGGAGGGCAGAGACCCAGTACTTC
CDR3 protein: CASSERRAETQYF

V gene: TRBV19
D gene: TRBD1
clone size: .
J gene: TRBJ1-5
CDR3 DNA: TGTGCCAGTAGGACAGGGGCGGGCAATCAGCCCCAGCATTTT
CDR3 protein: CASRTGAGNQPQHF

V gene: TRBV11-2
D gene: .
clone size: .
J gene: TRBJ2-3
CDR3 DNA: TGTGCCAGCAGCCCCTTAGGGGCCCCAGATACGCAGTATTTT
CDR3 protein: CASSPLGAPDTQYF

V gene: TRBV5-4
D gene: .
clone size: .
J gene: TRBJ1-1
CDR3 DNA: TGTGCCAGCAGCGATATCAGGGGAAAAGCCACTGAAGCTTTCTTT
CDR3 protein: CASSDIRGKATEAFF

V gene: TRBV7-2
D gene: TRBD2
clone size: .
J gene: TRBJ2-3
CDR3 DNA: TGTGCCAGCAGCTCGGGACTAGGAGACACAGATACGCAGTATTTT
CDR3 protein: CASSSGLGDTDTQYF

V gene: TRBV5-1
D gene: .
clone size: .
J gene: TRBJ2-1
CDR3 DNA: TGCGCCAGCAGCTTGCCAAGCAGGGATGAGCAGTTCTTC
CDR3 protein: CASSLPSRDEQFF